This paragraph covers one T cell receptor (beta chain) sequence. Method: immunoSEQ multiplex PCR; TCRdb's copy keeps in-frame clones and lacks some. This table has 85,000 to 130,000 clones, 82% appearing once. This entry belongs to a study of PD-1 blockade in mismatch repair-deficient tumors. Turning to the study itself: Patients had eleven to twelve mismatch repair-deficient cancer types, all previously treated and progressing.

V was pared by 2 bases and J by 2 bases, with 13 bases between. Per the germline V gene, CDR1 is SNHLY and CDR2 is FYNNEI. There are 15 residues in the CDR3. The receptor comes from an adult with mismatch repair-deficient cancer. The gene calls are TRBV2 and TRBJ2-7; D not resolved. The sample was peripheral blood, taken less than 37 weeks after starting pembrolizumab. CDR3 nucleotide sequence: TGTGCCAGCAGTGAATATAGCTACCAAGCCTACGAGCAGTACTTC. This gives the protein CASSEYSYQAYEQYF.